These 14 T cell receptor delta chains originate from one sample sequenced in a study of Vδ1+ human thymocytes. Broader study findings: Thymic TRG and TRD repertoires appeared highly polyclonal.

No antigens are known for them. RNA was extracted from the cells and then reverse transcribed. CDR3 amplicons came from multiplex PCR with pooled V-gene forward and constant-region reverse primers. TCRdb reanalyzed the multiplex PCR reads using CATT. Of 50,000 to 60,000 delta-chain clones listed, more than 13% were seen once; the top ten hold around 0.37%. The specimen sequenced was Vdelta1+ gamma-delta thymocytes from the thymus. Subset noted: FACS-sorted CD3+ TCRalphabeta- TCRVdelta1+ TCRVdelta2- thymocytes. The receptor source for this set is a girl in the first two years of life who had congenital heart surgery.

J is TRDJ1 and V is TRDV2; 11 bases are shared with TRDD3. V dropped 0 bases and J dropped 3; count of bases not matched to a gene: 14. The CDR3 is made up of 19 amino acids. From germline, CDR1 is GEAIGNYY and CDR2 EKD. The CDR3 coding sequence is TGTGCCTGTGACACCGGGCTGGGGGATACTCGGGGGACCCCCGATAAACTCATCTTT. Translation gives CACDTGLGDTRGTPDKLIF.

This rearrangement joins TRDV1 to TRDJ1, with no clear D. This CDR3 is built from 16 residues. From germline, CDR1 is TSWWSYY and CDR2 QGS. The V end was cut by 1 base, the J end by 0 bases, with 12 bases between. The CDR3 loop is CALGEPDFTYTDKLIF. The CDR3, as DNA: TGTGCTCTTGGGGAACCCGATTTTACGTACACCGATAAACTCATCTTT.

About this clone: One end of the junction does not line up with germline, which may come from a read error. The V gene is TRDV2, the J gene TRDJ1; 10 bases are shared with TRDD3. This CDR3 is built from 20 residues. In germline, CDR1 is GEAIGNYY, CDR2 EKD. CDR3 bases: TGTGCCTGTGACACCCGGTACTGGGGGATCCCGAGCAGGTACACCGATAAACTCACCTTT. This translates into CACDTRYWGIPSRYTDKLTF.

This clone was seen a few times. The J gene is TRDJ1, the V gene TRDV1; 8 bases line up with TRDD3. The CDR3 consists of 20 residues. The germline V gene has CDR1 TSWWSYY and CDR2 QGS. V lost 2 bases, J lost 0 bases, and 17 bases stayed unmatched. For the CDR3, the DNA is TGTGCTCTTGGGGAAGGGGCCCCCCTGGACTGGGGGGCTCACACCGATAAACTCATCTTT. Translating gives CALGEGAPLDWGAHTDKLIF.

A few counts support this clone. J is TRDJ1 and V is TRDV1; 8 bases are a match to TRDD3. This CDR3 is built from 23 residues. With 3 bases clipped from V and 2 bases from J, the junction kept 29 bases outside the gene matches. From germline, CDR1 is TSWWSYY and CDR2 QGS. CDR3 bases: TGTGCTCTTGGGGAGAGATCGGCCTTCTCATACTGGGGGCCATTCGCGGGGACCGATAAACTCATCTTT. The encoded protein is CALGERSAFSYWGPFAGTDKLIF.

The table lists this clone with a few counts. The chain recombines TRDV1 with TRDJ1; perhaps TRDD2 as D (5 bases). CDR1 and CDR2 from the germline V gene are TSWWSYY and QGS. V gave up 0 bases and J gave up 0 bases, with 11 bases separating them. The CDR3 loop spans 16 amino acids. As DNA, the CDR3 is TGTGCTCTTGGGGAACTTCTAGTCCTTCACACCGATAAACTCATCTTT. Translation gives CALGELLVLHTDKLIF.

This clone turned up a few times. The rearrangement joins TRDV1 to TRDJ1; D remains ambiguous. V lost 3 bases, J lost 10 bases, and 21 bases lay in between. Germline V gives CDR1 TSWWSYY, CDR2 QGS. This CDR3 has 15 amino acids. This chain's CDR3 is CALGEPTHRHAPLIF. CDR3 coding DNA: TGTGCTCTTGGGGAGCCAACCCATAGACATGCCCCACTCATCTTT.

This clone was recorded a few times. V gene TRDV1 combines with J gene TRDJ1, with TRDD3 matching 9 bases. V was pared by 1 base and J by 0 bases, with 21 bases of the junction left unmatched. The germline CDR1 and CDR2 sequences are TSWWSYY and QGS. CDR3 length equals 22 residues. The CDR3 bases are TGTGCTCTTGGGGAACCCACCTTGAGGGGGGCGGTCGGGGATACGAACACCGATAAACTCATCTTT. This gives the protein CALGEPTLRGAVGDTNTDKLIF.

V and J are TRDV1 and TRDJ1; TRDD3 agrees at 7 bases. The V and J ends lost 1 base and 1 base, in that order; junction bases with no gene match: 24. Germline V CDR1 and CDR2: TSWWSYY, QGS. The CDR3 totals 22 residues. CDR3 DNA: TGTGCTCTTGGGGAACGTCTTTTGTCGTTACTGGGGACCTACCTTGTCACCGATAAACTCATCTTT. It is translated as CALGERLLSLLGTYLVTDKLIF.

This clone has just a few counts. The germline gene is not matched at one end of the junction; a read error may be the cause. This chain uses TRDV2 with TRDJ1, with TRDD3 matching 7 bases. Germline V CDR1 and CDR2: GEAIGNYY, EKD. The CDR3 runs to 18 residues. The CDR3 protein is CACDTGKVPGDEGDKLTF. The CDR3 nucleotides are TGTGCCTGCGACACCGGAAAGGTTCCGGGGGATGAGGGCGATAAACTCACCTTT.

This chain links TRDV1 with TRDJ1, with 11 bases identical to TRDD3. Germline lookup yields CDR1 TSWWSYY and CDR2 QGS. The CDR3 loop spans 20 amino acids. V lost 2 bases, J lost 0 bases, and 14 bases stayed unmatched. CDR3 coding DNA: TGTGCTCTTGGGGAAGAGGTTCTGCTGGGGGATACAGAGTACACCGATAAACTCATCTTT. This gives the protein CALGEEVLLGDTEYTDKLIF.

The chain employs TRDV2 and TRDJ1; 8 nucleotides agree with TRDD3. The CDR3 loop spans 20 amino acids. Per the germline V gene, CDR1 is GEAIGNYY and CDR2 is EKD. Germline trimming cut 3 bases from V and 0 bases from J; bases unmatched to any gene: 20. CDR3 protein: CACDGDFRELWGIHTDKLIF. The CDR3 coding sequence is TGTGCCTGTGACGGGGACTTTCGCGAATTATGGGGGATCCACACCGATAAACTCATCTTT.

Turning to this clone: A read error may explain this, as a much larger clone is one base away. This chain joins TRDV2 and TRDJ2; 8 positions agree with TRDD3. V lost 1 base, J lost 10 bases, and 10 bases stayed unmatched. CDR3 size: 15 residues. Germline CDR1 and CDR2: GEAIGNYY and EKD. In DNA form, the CDR3 reads TGTGCCTGTGACACTGGGGGATGCGGACTGGGACAACTCTTCTTT. This gives the protein CACDTGGCGLGQLFF.

The V and J genes are TRDV1 and TRDJ1; 8 bases match TRDD3. Germline values: CDR1 TSWWSYY, CDR2 QGS. This CDR3 contains 14 residues. V shed 4 bases, J shed 0 bases, and the junction held 1 base outside the gene matches. CDR3 loop: CALGAWGNTDKLIF. In DNA, the CDR3 is TGTGCTCTTGGGGCCTGGGGGAACACCGATAAACTCATCTTT.